This T cell receptor beta chain was obtained from a study of vaccination effects on CD4 cells after COVID-19. Broader study findings: Small numbers of convalescent patients limited the study. It also lacked early post-infection timepoints.

Libraries were prepared by immunoSEQ multiplex PCR; TCRdb keeps only in-frame clonotypes and omits some of them. The sample includes around 23,000 clones, around 80% seen only once; the top ten take over 35%. Comment on this clone: What it binds is not known.

Before sequencing, viral peptide pools were used by the ViraFEST assay to expand antigen-specific CD4+ T cells. A 10-day culture period preceded the isolation of CD4+ T cells. The individual was infected with SARS-CoV-2 between March and December 2020, as confirmed by PCR. Sample: CD4+ T cells from PBMCs cultured with a peptide pool, taken before COVID-19 vaccination. The TCR comes from a human donor who had a prior SARS-CoV-2 infection.

CDR3 in amino acids: CASSLDWGGETQYF. CDR3 coding DNA: TGTGCCAGCAGCTTAGACTGGGGGGGAGAGACCCAGTACTTC. The chain carries TRBV7-2 and TRBJ2-5, with 7 nucleotides matching TRBD2. J gave up 4 bases and V 1 base, and 3 bases lay outside the gene matches. The CDR3 contains 14 residues. From germline, CDR1 is SGHTA and CDR2 FQGNSA. The full variable domain, rest sourced from reference TRBV7-2 and TRBJ2-5, is GAGVSQSPSNKVTEKGKDVELRCDPISGHTALYWYRQSLGQGLEFLIYFQGNSAPDKSGLPSDRFSAERTGGSVSTLTIQRTQQEDSAVYLCASSLDWGGETQYFGPGTRLLVL.